Included here is one TCR beta chain sequence, with context. The antigen remains undetermined. CDR1 and CDR2 (germline): SGHNT, YYREEE (reference sequence). The CDR3 is 15 residues long. V gave up 0 bases and J gave up 0 bases, with 7 bases separating them. Repertoires were generated with immunoSEQ multiplex PCR, while TCRdb's copy carries only in-frame clones and drops some. The data show roughly 60,000 clones, around four fifths seen once. The record originates from a study of OX40 agonist ivuxolimab in advanced cancers. On the study more broadly: Participants could have had prior anti-PD-1, anti-PD-L1 or anti-CTLA-4 therapy, and around 40% had some. General study findings and limits: Among the nonresponders, some also had low normalized T-cell clonal expansion. Antigen targets of the expanded peripheral T cells went undetermined.

This rearrangement joins TRBV5-4 to TRBJ1-3; D is unclear. This sequence originates from an adult with an advanced solid tumor such as melanoma, head and neck, liver or kidney cancer. The material was CD4+ or CD8+ T cells sorted from blood, obtained in a trial of the OX40 agonist ivuxolimab. CDR3 loop: CASSLDAFSGNTIYF. The CDR3 DNA reads TGTGCCAGCAGCTTGGACGCCTTCTCTGGAAACACCATATATTTT.